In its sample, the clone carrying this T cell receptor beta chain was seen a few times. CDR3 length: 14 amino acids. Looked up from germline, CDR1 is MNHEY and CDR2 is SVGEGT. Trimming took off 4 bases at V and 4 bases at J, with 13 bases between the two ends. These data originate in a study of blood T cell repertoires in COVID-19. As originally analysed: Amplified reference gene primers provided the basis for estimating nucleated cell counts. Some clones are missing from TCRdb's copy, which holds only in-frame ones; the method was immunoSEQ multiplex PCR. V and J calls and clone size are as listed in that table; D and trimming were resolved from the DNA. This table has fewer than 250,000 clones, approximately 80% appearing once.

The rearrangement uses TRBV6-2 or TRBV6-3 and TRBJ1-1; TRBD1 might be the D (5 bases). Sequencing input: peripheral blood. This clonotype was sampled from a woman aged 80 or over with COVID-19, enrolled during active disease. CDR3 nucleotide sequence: TGTGCCAGCAGTTCTGTAGGGGTCCGCACTGAAGCTTTCTTT. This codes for CASSSVGVRTEAFF.